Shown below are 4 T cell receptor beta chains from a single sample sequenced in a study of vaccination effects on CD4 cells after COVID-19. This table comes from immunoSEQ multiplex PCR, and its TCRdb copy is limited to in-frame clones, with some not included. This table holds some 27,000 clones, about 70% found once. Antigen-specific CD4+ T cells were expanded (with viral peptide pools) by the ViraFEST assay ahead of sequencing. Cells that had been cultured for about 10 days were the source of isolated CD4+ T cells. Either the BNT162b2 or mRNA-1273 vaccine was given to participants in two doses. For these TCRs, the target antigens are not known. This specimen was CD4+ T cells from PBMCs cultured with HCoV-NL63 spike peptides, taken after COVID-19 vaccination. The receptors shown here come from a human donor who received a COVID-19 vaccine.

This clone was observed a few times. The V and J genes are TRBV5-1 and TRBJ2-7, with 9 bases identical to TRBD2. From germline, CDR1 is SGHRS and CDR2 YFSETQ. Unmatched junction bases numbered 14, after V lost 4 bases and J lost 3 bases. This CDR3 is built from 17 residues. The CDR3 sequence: CASSQDSYSGGLYEQYF. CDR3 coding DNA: TGCGCCAGCAGCCAAGACTCCTATAGCGGGGGCCTCTACGAGCAGTACTTC.

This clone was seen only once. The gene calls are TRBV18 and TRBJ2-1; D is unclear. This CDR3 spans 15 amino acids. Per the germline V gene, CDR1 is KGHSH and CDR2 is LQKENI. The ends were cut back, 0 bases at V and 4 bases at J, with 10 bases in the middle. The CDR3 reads CASSPPVTVYNEQFF. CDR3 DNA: TGTGCCAGCTCACCACCGGTTACAGTTTACAATGAGCAGTTCTTC.

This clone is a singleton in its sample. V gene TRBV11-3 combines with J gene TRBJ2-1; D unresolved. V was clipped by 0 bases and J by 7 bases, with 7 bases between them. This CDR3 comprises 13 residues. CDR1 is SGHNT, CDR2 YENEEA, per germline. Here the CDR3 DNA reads TGTGCCAGCAGCTTAGATCGATTAAATGAGCAGTTCTTC. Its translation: CASSLDRLNEQFF.

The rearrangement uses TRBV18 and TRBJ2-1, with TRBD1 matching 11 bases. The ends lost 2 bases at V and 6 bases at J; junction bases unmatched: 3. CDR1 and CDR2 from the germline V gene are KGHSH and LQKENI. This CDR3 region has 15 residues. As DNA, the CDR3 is TGTGCCAGCTCACCAGCCGGGACAGGGGGCAATGAGCAGTTCTTC. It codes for CASSPAGTGGNEQFF.